This T cell receptor beta chain was identified during a study of cytomegalovirus exposure and HLA in healthy donors (dated by TCRdb to about 2017). Notes on the research overall: In an earlier analysis of some 610 of the donors, approximately 300 Gb of sequence data and about 110 million unique TCR beta sequences from about 179 million T cells were reported. To predict cytomegalovirus infection status, the study combined high-throughput TCR immunosequencing, statistical association of individual TCRs with disease status, and machine learning. The number of donors typed differed by locus, with about 629-640 for A, B, C, DRB1 and DQB1, 522 for DQA1, some 570 for DPA1, and approximately 470 for DPB1. Rather than using new phenotypic data, the later analysis identified candidate immune exposures from TCR beta sequences and from how often those sequences occurred across donors. The genetic ancestry cluster associated with self-reported Caucasian donors included about 81% of the approximately 410 genotyped donors. All discovery cohort repertoires had been generated using a single sequencing platform. Alongside the repertoire data, information on donor age, sex, ethnicity and CMV serostatus was compiled. The study was designed to test whether signatures of past pathogen exposure could be identified by cataloging public T cell receptors. Class I and class II HLA loci were covered by the typing at four-digit resolution. A later analysis re-examined previously published TCR beta repertoires from about 670 donors and added high-resolution HLA genotyping to investigate patterns of TCR occurrence. About 310 gigabases of sequencing data and around 87 million unique TCR sequences were included in an early release covering under 650 HLA-typed donors. In a later genetic analysis, genome-wide SNP genotypes for about three fifths of the roughly 670 donors were used, and that subset was treated as a discovery cohort. In an earlier analysis of around 540 of the donors, high-throughput TCR beta sequencing was used to judge whether each TCR beta V gene segment behaved as functional or pseudogenic. In addition to the first cohort of about 650 subjects, a separate validation cohort of 120 different subjects was used. Because of strong linkage in the cohort, four or five DR-DQ haplotypes were treated as single units for association and clustering. Using immunosequencing, the study profiled T cell repertoires from about 620 subjects and related those repertoires to cytomegalovirus serostatus. Across 300 to 400 genotyped donors of the cohort, an average of roughly 230,000 unique TCR beta nucleotide sequences per donor were sequenced, and roughly 20% of those sequences were non-productive.

The protocol used for the library was the immunoSEQ multiplex PCR assay. The multiplex PCR relied on a mix of 60 forward primers for TCR Vbeta segments and 13 reverse primers for TCR Jbeta segments. A multiplex PCR assay on genomic DNA amplified the CDR3 region of rearranged TCR beta genes. On the Illumina HiSeq System, the amplified TCR beta libraries were sequenced as 87-base-pair reads. The original pipeline was this. A later analysis counted approximately 76 million unique TCR beta chains across the 600 to 850 repertoires, and some 11 million of these chains were shared by at least two donors. A nearest-neighbor algorithm error-corrected the raw reads and collapsed the reads into unique sequences, merging closely related sequences to remove PCR and sequencing errors. Alignment of CDR3 sequences to IMGT reference sequences was used to assign V, D and J gene segments. Each retained sequence needed at least a six-nucleotide match to both a V gene segment and a J gene segment. A rearrangement was called productive if the CDR3 had no stop codons and remained in frame with V and J, and every other rearrangement was called non-productive. CDR3 was defined by IMGT convention, running from the second conserved V-encoded cysteine to the conserved J-encoded phenylalanine. The earlier analysis of fewer than 700 of the donors excluded sequences that lacked an unambiguous match to a single V gene segment. In an earlier analysis of 587 of the donors, V segments were called functional above 56.7% productive rearrangements and were called segregating when the between-donor standard deviation exceeded 5%. A statistical classification framework was developed to diagnose cytomegalovirus status using the catalog of TCR beta chain sequences. In a later analysis, TCR nucleotide sequences were compared against IMGT/GENE-DB human TR gene sequences so that V and J genes could be assigned. Using the TCRdist pipeline, a later analysis assigned CDR3 sequences along with most-parsimonious VDJ recombination scenarios. In a later analysis, each TCR beta chain was defined by its CDR3 amino acid sequence together with its V-gene family, and reads lacking a unique V-gene family were excluded. In a later analysis, some 600 highly shared, low-generation-probability nucleotide sequences were removed to address suspected cross-contamination and a sequencing artifact. For each public chain, a later analysis derived a clonal expansion index from normalized ranks of inferred template counts within each repertoire. In a later analysis, generation probabilities were computed using a VDJ recombination model fitted to out-of-frame rearrangements, and the results were checked against IGoR. In a later analysis, hypergeometric tests were used to score TCR-TCR, TCR-HLA and TCR-CMV co-occurrence, with a repertoire-size bias correction applied to TCR pairs. In a later analysis, false discovery rates were estimated by permuting HLA or CMV assignments 20 times. In a later analysis, co-occurring TCRs were grouped with DBSCAN, and TCRdist sequence similarity was added when clustering was performed within HLA-allele-positive subsets. Repertoires with fewer than 30,000 or more than 120,000 public chains, plus five repertoires with anomalous nucleotide sharing, were excluded from co-occurrence clustering. Entries here come from immuneACCESS through TCRdb and include only in-frame sequences with V and J called. Some clones fail to appear in such tables; in the studies checked, an unresolved V gene covers under half of the shortfall, and the cause of the remainder is unknown. V, J and clone size derive from that table, while D and trimming were established from the DNA sequence. This sample comprises approximately 160,000 clones, about 70% of them detected only once. The biggest ten clones account for 2.5% to 3.5% of the sample.

The cohort was made up of roughly 670 healthy bone marrow donors. At the time of sampling, every cohort member was nominally healthy, though immune exposures that went unrecorded were likely present. The donor tested CMV seropositive, placing the donor among the 290 or so seropositive members of the cohort. A peripheral blood sample was collected from each donor, and TCR beta sequencing was performed on peripheral blood mononuclear cells. Genomic DNA extraction from the blood cell samples was performed with the Qiagen DNeasy Blood Extraction Kit. General findings and caveats noted by the study authors: For the cohort, immune exposure information was limited to CMV serostatus. A further reported finding was that TCR beta sequences accurately predicted the HLA-A and HLA-B alleles for most subjects in the first cohort. A later analysis reported that several top co-occurrence clusters appeared linked to parvovirus B19, influenza, CMV and Epstein-Barr virus. It was suggested by the authors that the approach could potentially be generalized to other disease states and immunological phenotypes. In the study, approximately 160 TCR beta chains were listed as associated with cytomegalovirus. The sequencing pipeline was judged likely to have produced a cluster of highly shared sequence variants as a technical artifact. In a later genetic analysis, a missense DCLRE1C variant was associated with V-gene and J-gene trimming of TCR beta chains, and the association was replicated in an independent cohort. At a false discovery rate of 0.05, a later analysis linked under 20,000 TCR beta sequences to specific HLA alleles. Most TCR sequences were seen in very few donors, while some public TCRs were found in many individuals. Roughly uniform sequencing depth across donors was assumed in presence/absence analyses, although this assumption may not hold. The classifier was reported to diagnose cytomegalovirus status with high specificity and sensitivity in both the original cohort and the validation cohort. Most CMV-associated TCR beta chains appeared to be HLA-restricted in a later analysis, and the HLA associations seemed to be driven largely by CMV exposure. HLA typing was unavailable for some donors at each locus, so association tests used only the typed subset. A later genetic analysis reported fewer N-insertions in productive TCRs among donors in an Asian-associated ancestry cluster than the roughly 620-donor mean. The earlier analysis of fewer than 750 of the donors excluded some 16 rarely observed V segments, including chromosome 9 orphons, because counts were too low. Correlated functional status among segregating V segments might reflect linkage disequilibrium, but an unknown experimental factor could not be ruled out. In a later analysis, the rate of TCR association differed among HLA loci, with DRB1 alleles having the most associated TCRs and HLA-C alleles having the fewest. An earlier analysis of some 590 of the donors showed that most TCR beta V segments appeared in productive rearrangements either about 90% or about 30% of the time, which broadly matched IMGT annotations. In a later analysis, HLA-associated TCR beta chains showed more clonal expansion and lower generation probabilities than non-associated chains that were equally common. Strong co-occurrence of HLA alleles, especially DR and DQ, made assigning TCR associations to individual alleles difficult. In this cohort, only TCR beta chains were sequenced, and detectable features were limited by the absence of alpha or paired-chain data. A few of the identified cytomegalovirus-associated TCR beta chains were confirmed in vitro to be specific for cytomegalovirus antigens.

About this clone: It lacks a known antigen. Nothing much larger sits one base from this clone, and base qualities are not available.

The clonotype was recovered from a woman in her 40s in good health and CMV-seropositive. Sequenced: PBMCs.

The encoded CDR3 is CASSPTGQGNTEAFF. The bases are TGTGCCAGTAGTCCAACAGGACAGGGAAACACTGAAGCTTTCTTT. Here the chain combines TRBV19 and TRBJ1-1, and 8 junctional nucleotides match TRBD1. At the junction V is shortened by 5 bases and J by 2 bases; bases outside the gene matches: 7. The cysteine opens and the phenylalanine closes a CDR3 of 15 amino acids. Only the CDR3 region is kept as DNA, spanning 45 bases read in frame from base 1. CDR1 LNHDA and CDR2 SQIVND were looked up in the germline V gene (reference sequence).